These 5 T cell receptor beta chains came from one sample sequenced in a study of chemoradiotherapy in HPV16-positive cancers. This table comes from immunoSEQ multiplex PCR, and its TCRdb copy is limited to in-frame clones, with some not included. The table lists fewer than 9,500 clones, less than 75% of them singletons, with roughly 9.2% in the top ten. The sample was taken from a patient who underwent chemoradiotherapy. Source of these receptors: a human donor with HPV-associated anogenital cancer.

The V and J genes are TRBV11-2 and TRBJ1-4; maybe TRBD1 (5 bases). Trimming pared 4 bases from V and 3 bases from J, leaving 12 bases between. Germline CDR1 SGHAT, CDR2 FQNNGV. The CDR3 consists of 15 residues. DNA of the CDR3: TGTGCCAGCAGCTCGATGGGCAGGGCTAATGAAAAACTGTTTTTT. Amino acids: CASSSMGRANEKLFF.

CDR3 residues: CASSLAYNEQFF. The CDR3 DNA reads as TGTGCCAGCAGCTTAGCCTACAATGAGCAGTTCTTC. V is TRBV7-2 and J is TRBJ2-1; D unresolved. Germline CDR1 reads SGHTA; CDR2 reads FQGNSA. CDR3 length: 12 residues. The V end lost 0 bases, the J end lost 3 bases, and 0 bases lay between the germline ends.

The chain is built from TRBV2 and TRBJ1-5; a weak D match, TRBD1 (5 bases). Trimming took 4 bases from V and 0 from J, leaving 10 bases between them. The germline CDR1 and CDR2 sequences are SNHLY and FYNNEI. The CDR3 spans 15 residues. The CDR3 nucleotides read TGTGCCAGCAGTGTTGGGGCCGTTAGCAATCAGCCCCAGCATTTT. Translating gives CASSVGAVSNQPQHF.

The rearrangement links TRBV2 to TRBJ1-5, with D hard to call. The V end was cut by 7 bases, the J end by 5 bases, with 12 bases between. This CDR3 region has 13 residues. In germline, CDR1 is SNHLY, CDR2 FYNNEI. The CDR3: CASILDRYQPQHF. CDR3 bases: TGTGCCAGCATCCTGGACCGTTATCAGCCCCAGCATTTT.

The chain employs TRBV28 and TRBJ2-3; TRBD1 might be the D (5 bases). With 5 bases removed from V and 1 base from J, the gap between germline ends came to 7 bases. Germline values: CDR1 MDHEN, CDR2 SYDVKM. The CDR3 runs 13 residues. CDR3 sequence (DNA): TGTGCCAGCAGTCCAGGGCGCACAGATACGCAGTATTTT. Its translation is CASSPGRTDTQYF.